These 3 T cell receptor beta chains originate from one sample sequenced in a study of blood T cell repertoires in COVID-19. Method: immunoSEQ multiplex PCR; TCRdb's copy keeps in-frame clones and lacks some. Altogether over 200,000 clones are present, approximately 88% being singletons, with the ten largest covering 2% to 3%. Sequencing was done on a sample of PBMCs or T cells enriched from blood (not recorded which). The receptors originated from a woman between 40 and 55 years old with acute COVID-19.

This rearrangement joins TRBV9 to TRBJ2-7; 7 nucleotides align to TRBD2. The J segment lost 6 bases and the V segment lost 0 bases, leaving 9 bases of the junction unmatched. The CDR3 extends over 15 amino acids. Germline V gene lookup returns CDR1 SGDLS and CDR2 YYNGEE. The chain's CDR3 is CASSVAGGESGEQYF. CDR3 coding DNA: TGTGCCAGCAGCGTAGCTGGGGGGGAATCGGGCGAGCAGTACTTC.

CDR3 in DNA: TGTGCCAGCAGCTTATTTAGCGGGCCCGGGGAGACCCAGTACTTC. Its translation: CASSLFSGPGETQYF. The chain combines TRBV7-2 with TRBJ2-5, with 7 bases that match TRBD2. V shed 2 bases and J 5 bases; nucleotides not matched to a gene: 8. Germline V gives CDR1 SGHTA, CDR2 FQGNSA. The CDR3 length is 15 residues.

This chain joins TRBV27 and TRBJ2-1; 11 bases are a match to TRBD1. The germline V gene encodes CDR1 MNHEY and CDR2 SMNVEV (reference sequence). V lost 3 bases to trimming and J lost 7 bases; unmatched junction nucleotides: 2. The CDR3 totals 14 residues. CDR3 nucleotide sequence: TGTGCCAGCAGTTTGGACAGGGGGCAAAATGAGCAGTTCTTC. This sequence encodes CASSLDRGQNEQFF.